Shown below are 32 T cell receptor beta chains from a single sample sequenced in a study of vaccination effects on CD4 cells after COVID-19. For these TCRs, the target antigens are not known. The protocol was immunoSEQ multiplex PCR, while the TCRdb copy is restricted to in-frame clones and leaves out a portion. The table includes fewer than 25,000 clones, about three quarters detected once. In the ViraFEST assay, antigen-specific CD4+ clonotypes were identified by expansion after peptide-pool stimulation. When roughly eleven days of culture had elapsed, CD4+ T cells were isolated. Participants completed two doses of the BNT162b2 or mRNA-1273 vaccine. The sample was CD4+ T cells from PBMCs cultured with HCoV-NL63 spike peptides, taken after COVID-19 vaccination. The receptors originated from a human donor who received a COVID-19 vaccine.

The chain uses TRBV15 and TRBJ1-1; D ambiguous. Trimming removed 7 bases from V and 3 bases from J, with 15 bases in between. The CDR3 extends over 14 amino acids. Germline V lookup: CDR1 LNHNV, CDR2 YYDKDF (reference sequence). The CDR3 nucleotides are TGTGCCACCACCCAAGGGTTCGCGGACACTGAAGCTTTCTTT. This encodes CATTQGFADTEAFF.

The V and J genes are TRBV7-6 and TRBJ1-4, with TRBD1 matching 7 bases. The germline gives CDR1 SGHVS, CDR2 FNYEAQ. With V trimmed by 4 bases and J by 8 bases, 10 bases remained unmatched. This CDR3 is built from 15 residues. The CDR3 DNA follows: TGTGCCAGCAGCTCCGACGCAGGGGGAAGAGAAAAACTGTTTTTT. It codes for CASSSDAGGREKLFF.

The V and J genes are TRBV12-2 and TRBJ2-7; the D call of TRBD2 is as the table states it, not checked on the DNA. TRBV12-2 is annotated as a pseudogene. This CDR3 is built from 16 residues. The CDR3 DNA follows: TGTGCAAGTCGCTTAGCGCAGGCTAGCGGGGCGGAGGAGCAGTACTTC. This encodes CASRLAQASGAEEQYF.

The V call is TRBV10-3, the J call TRBJ1-1; 9 nucleotides agree with TRBD1. The CDR3 is 14 amino acids. Germline-derived CDR1 and CDR2 are ENHRY and SYGVKD. After removal of 2 bases from V and 2 bases from J, the junction contained 0 bases not matched to a gene. CDR3 protein: CAISETGGNTEAFF. The CDR3 nucleotides read TGTGCCATCAGTGAGACAGGGGGCAACACTGAAGCTTTCTTT.

The chain has TRBV24-1 and TRBJ2-2, with TRBD1 matching 7 bases. V shed 6 bases, J shed 0 bases, and the junction held 3 bases outside the gene matches. Germline V gene data show CDR1 as KGHDR and CDR2 as SFDVKD. The CDR3 is made up of 15 amino acids. For the CDR3, the DNA is TGTGCCACCAGTCAAGGGGGCGCGAACACCGGGGAGCTGTTTTTT. This gives the protein CATSQGGANTGELFF.

The gene calls are TRBV10-3 and TRBJ1-4; no reliable D call. This CDR3 spans 14 amino acids. Trimming took 4 bases from V and 7 from J, leaving 13 bases between them. From germline, CDR1 is ENHRY and CDR2 SYGVKD. CDR3 residues: CAISVGGSGEKLFF. In nucleotides, the CDR3 is TGTGCCATCAGTGTCGGTGGTTCGGGTGAAAAACTGTTTTTT.

This sequence joins TRBV5-1 and TRBJ1-6; 7 bases match TRBD1. The length of the CDR3 is 14 residues. Trimming removed 6 bases from V and 7 bases from J; junction bases left unmatched: 7. Germline V gives CDR1 SGHRS, CDR2 YFSETQ. The CDR3, as DNA: TGCGCCAGCAATTCCGGGACAGACAATTCACCCCTCCACTTT. This gives the protein CASNSGTDNSPLHF.

The chain employs TRBV5-4 and TRBJ1-2; 8 nucleotides agree with TRBD1. Germline trimming cut 5 bases from V and 3 bases from J; bases unmatched to any gene: 12. The germline V gene has CDR1 SGHNT and CDR2 YYREEE (reference sequence). This CDR3 has 16 residues. CDR3 in DNA: TGTGCCAGCAGTCCCGACAGGGGCGGGGGTTACTATGGCTACACCTTC. Amino acids: CASSPDRGGGYYGYTF.

V gene TRBV30 combines with J gene TRBJ1-2; D is uncertain. The CDR3 length is 14 residues. Germline values: CDR1 GTSNPN, CDR2 SVGIG (reference sequence). V was shortened by 0 bases and J by 8 bases, with 16 bases between the two germline ends. The CDR3 loop reads CAWSVMNGLGGYTF. The CDR3 region has the DNA TGTGCCTGGAGTGTTATGAATGGGCTGGGCGGCTACACCTTC.

The J gene is TRBJ2-1, the V gene TRBV19; 9 positions match TRBD2. This CDR3 is built from 16 residues. V was clipped by 5 bases and J by 4 bases; unmatched bases: 9. Germline values: CDR1 LNHDA, CDR2 SQIVND (reference sequence). CDR3 sequence reads: CASSLFSGGTYNEQFF. CDR3 sequence (DNA): TGTGCCAGTAGTCTATTCAGCGGGGGGACTTACAATGAGCAGTTCTTC.

The sample holds a few counts of this clone. J is TRBJ1-1 and V is TRBV18; possibly TRBD1 for D (6 bases). Trimming removed 2 bases at V and 6 bases at J, with 19 bases between. The CDR3 consists of 16 residues. Germline CDR1 reads KGHSH; CDR2 reads LQKENI. CDR3 bases: TGTGCCAGCTCACCAGGGGGGCAACCGGGATCCTCTGAAGCTTTCTTT. This gives the protein CASSPGGQPGSSEAFF. The entire variable domain, with the rest obtained from reference TRBV18 and TRBJ1-1, is as follows: NAGVMQNPRHLVRRRGQEARLRCSPMKGHSHVYWYRQLPEEGLKFMVYLQKENIIDESGMPKERFSAEFPKEGPSILRIQQVVRGDSAAYFCASSPGGQPGSSEAFFGQGTRLTVV.

The chain joins TRBV12-5 to TRBJ2-5, with 10 bases fitting TRBD1. V gave up 1 base and J gave up 4 bases; unmatched junction bases: 6. This CDR3 has 16 amino acids. Germline V CDR1 and CDR2: LGHNT, FRNRAP. The CDR3 spells CASGLGIRDRGETQYF. The CDR3 DNA follows: TGTGCTAGTGGTTTGGGGATCCGGGACAGGGGAGAGACCCAGTACTTC.

The chain joins TRBV19 to TRBJ2-7; TRBD1 matches 7 bases. The length of the CDR3 is 15 residues. V gave up 7 bases and J gave up 3 bases; unmatched junction bases: 12. Germline V gene data show CDR1 as LNHDA and CDR2 as SQIVND (reference sequence). For the CDR3, the DNA is TGTGCCAGTAAAAAAGGACAGGAGGTTGGCTACGAGCAGTACTTC. Protein product: CASKKGQEVGYEQYF.

The sample holds one count of this clone. This chain links TRBV18 with TRBJ2-2; no clear D. This CDR3 is 13 amino acids long. The germline gives CDR1 KGHSH, CDR2 LQKENI. V lost 2 bases to trimming and J lost 6 bases, with 7 bases between them. In nucleotides, the CDR3 is TGTGCCAGCTCACCAAATCAGCCCGGGGAGCTGTTTTTT. It yields the protein CASSPNQPGELFF.

The J gene is TRBJ1-3, the V gene TRBV30, with unresolved D. Trimming removed 0 bases from V and 6 bases from J, with 6 bases in between. The CDR3 runs 12 residues. Germline assignment: CDR1 GTSNPN and CDR2 SVGIG (reference sequence). The DNA of the CDR3 is TGTGCCTGGAGTGTTAGAGAAAACACCATATATTTT. Its protein product is CAWSVRENTIYF. Drawing the rest from reference TRBV30 and TRBJ1-3, the complete variable domain is SQTIHQWPATLVQPVGSPLSLECTVEGTSNPNLYWYRQAAGRGLQLLFYSVGIGQISSEVPQNLSASRPQDRQFILSSKKLLLSDSGFYLCAWSVRENTIYFGEGSWLTVV.

There are a few counts of this clone. V gene TRBV2 combines with J gene TRBJ2-1, with D hard to call. Trimming took off 4 bases at V and 11 bases at J, with 9 bases between the two ends. In germline, CDR1 is SNHLY, CDR2 FYNNEI. The CDR3 is 11 amino acids. As DNA, the CDR3 is TGTGCCAGCAGTGTGGAGCCCCAGCAGTTCTTC. Amino acid sequence: CASSVEPQQFF.

This chain joins TRBV30 and TRBJ2-5; D is unclear. This CDR3 contains 14 residues. Between the trimmed V and J ends, which lost 2 bases and 1 base, there was a span of 11 bases. The germline gives CDR1 GTSNPN, CDR2 SVGIG (reference sequence). This CDR3 reads CAWSSEILQETQYF. In nucleotides, the CDR3 is TGTGCCTGGAGTTCAGAGATCCTCCAAGAGACCCAGTACTTC.

The chain uses TRBV5-4 and TRBJ1-3, with unresolved D. With 0 bases removed from V and 0 bases from J, the gap between germline ends came to 7 bases. Looked up from germline, CDR1 is SGHNT and CDR2 is YYREEE (reference sequence). CDR3 length: 15 residues. CDR3 sequence: CASSLGVGSGNTIYF. The CDR3 nucleotides read TGTGCCAGCAGCTTGGGGGTCGGCTCTGGAAACACCATATATTTT.

This clone was counted a few times. One end of the junction is discordant with germline, which a read error may explain. The V and J genes are TRBV6-1 and TRBJ1-3, with D unresolved. Germline CDR1 is MNHNS and CDR2 is SASEGT. The CDR3 spans 10 residues. The DNA of the CDR3 is TGTGCCAGCGGTGAGGGCACCATATATTTT. Protein: CASGEGTIYF.

This clone was detected only once. The chain joins TRBV3-1 (or the pseudogene TRBV3-2) to TRBJ2-5, with D possibly TRBD2 on 7 matching bases. Germline-derived CDR1 and CDR2 are LGHDT and YNNKEL (reference sequence). The CDR3 covers 15 residues. Trimming left V 7 bases short and J 2 bases short, with 17 bases between. Here the CDR3 DNA reads TGTGCCAGCACCCCTGGGGGGGCCTGGCAAGAGACCCAGTACTTC. Its protein is CASTPGGAWQETQYF.

The chain has TRBV19 and TRBJ1-6, with a possible D match to TRBD1 (6 bases). Trimming shortened V by 0 bases and J by 0 bases, and 21 bases separated the two germline ends. Germline V gene sequence: CDR1 LNHDA, CDR2 SQIVND (reference sequence). This CDR3 has 21 residues. CDR3 sequence reads: CASSIDRGVIRVGSYNSPLHF. DNA for the CDR3: TGTGCCAGTAGTATAGATAGGGGGGTTATTAGGGTCGGCTCCTATAATTCACCCCTCCACTTT. The full variable domain, its missing parts supplied by reference TRBV19 and TRBJ1-6, is DGGITQSPKYLFRKEGQNVTLSCEQNLNHDAMYWYRQDPGQGLRLIYYSQIVNDFQKGDIAEGYSVSREKKESFPLTVTSAQKNPTAFYLCASSIDRGVIRVGSYNSPLHFGNGTRLTVT.

The J gene is TRBJ1-2, the V gene TRBV5-5; D is perhaps TRBD1 (6 bases). V shed 4 bases and J shed 5 bases, with 24 bases lying between them. Germline-derived CDR1 and CDR2 are SGHKS and YYEKEE (reference sequence). The CDR3 is made up of 17 amino acids. The CDR3 region has the DNA TGTGCCAGCAGCACAACAGGGTCCCTCGTTCGGGTATATGGCTACACCTTC. The encoded protein is CASSTTGSLVRVYGYTF.

The V and J genes are TRBV5-6 and TRBJ2-7; no reliable D call. V was shortened by 1 base and J by 1 base, with 9 bases between the two germline ends. Germline CDR1 reads SGHDT; CDR2 reads YYEEEE. The CDR3 has 14 amino acids. The CDR3 DNA follows: TGTGCCAGCAGCTTGCGTCGTGATTCCTACGAGCAGTACTTC. Translating it yields CASSLRRDSYEQYF. The complete variable domain, with remaining parts taken from reference TRBV5-6 and TRBJ2-7, reads DAGVTQSPTHLIKTRGQQVTLRCSPKSGHDTVSWYQQALGQGPQFIFQYYEEEERQRGNFPDRFSGHQFPNYSSELNVNALLLGDSALYLCASSLRRDSYEQYFGPGTRLTVT.

The chain's CDR3 is CASMGFDRYEKLFF. DNA for the CDR3: TGTGCCAGTATGGGGTTCGATAGATACGAAAAACTGTTTTTT. J is TRBJ1-4 and V is TRBV19; D is unresolved. The CDR3 covers 14 residues. V lost 7 bases and J 8 bases, leaving 17 bases between the germline ends. Germline V CDR1 and CDR2: LNHDA, SQIVND (reference sequence).

CDR3 bases: TGTGCCAGCAGCCATGGGACCGCTAATTCACCCCTCCACTTT. Translating it yields CASSHGTANSPLHF. V gene TRBV3-1 (or the pseudogene TRBV3-2) combines with J gene TRBJ1-6; maybe TRBD1 (5 bases). CDR3 size: 14 residues. Germline CDR1 and CDR2: LGHDT and YNNKEL (reference sequence). Deletions cut 3 bases from V and 6 bases from J, with 9 bases between.

The chain couples TRBV10-3 to TRBJ1-5; 8 nucleotides align to TRBD1. The junction had 15 bases not matched to a gene; V was cut back by 4 bases and J by 4 bases. CDR3 length: 18 residues. CDR1 and CDR2 from the germline V gene are ENHRY and SYGVKD. CDR3 sequence: CAISGLQGAGTVNQPQHF. CDR3 in DNA: TGTGCCATCAGTGGTCTCCAGGGGGCCGGAACCGTGAATCAGCCCCAGCATTTT.

V usage is TRBV7-9 and J usage is TRBJ2-5; TRBD2 might be the D (5 bases). This CDR3 has 12 residues. Germline values: CDR1 SEHNR, CDR2 FQNEAQ (reference sequence). Between the trimmed V and J ends, which lost 5 bases and 8 bases, there was a span of 12 bases. The CDR3 DNA follows: TGTGCCAGCAGCAGCGTGGGGAGAACCCAGTACTTC. The encoded protein is CASSSVGRTQYF.

The chain joins TRBV2 to TRBJ1-1, with D possibly matching TRBD1 (6 bases). The CDR3 covers 15 residues. Trimming removed 4 bases from V and 2 bases from J, with 14 bases in between. Germline loops: CDR1 SNHLY, CDR2 FYNNEI. The CDR3 loop reads CASSVDAGANTEAFF. The CDR3 region has the DNA TGTGCCAGCAGTGTTGATGCGGGGGCAAACACTGAAGCTTTCTTT.

This rearrangement joins TRBV5-8 to TRBJ2-1; 8 nucleotides agree with TRBD2. This CDR3 is 15 amino acids long. J was trimmed by 1 base and V by 2 bases; bases with no gene match: 2. In germline, CDR1 is SGHTS, CDR2 YDEGEE. CDR3 protein: CASSLGGGSYNEQFF. CDR3 nucleotide sequence: TGTGCCAGCAGCTTAGGCGGGGGGTCCTACAATGAGCAGTTCTTC.

The J gene is TRBJ1-1, the V gene TRBV4-1; D remains unclear. Germline-derived CDR1 and CDR2 are MGHRA and YSYEKL. CDR3 length equals 13 residues. V lost 0 bases and J 10 bases, leaving 12 bases between the germline ends. The CDR3 loop is CASSQDEWRVAFF. The CDR3 DNA reads as TGCGCCAGCAGCCAAGATGAGTGGAGGGTAGCTTTCTTT.

This clone was recorded only once. This chain connects TRBV6-5 to TRBJ2-1; TRBD1 is a possible D gene (5 bases). Trimming pared 6 bases from V and 10 bases from J, leaving 16 bases between. This CDR3 has 13 residues. The V gene's germline CDR1 is MNHEY and CDR2 SVGAGI. This chain's CDR3 is CASRRGAYDEQFF. In nucleotides, the CDR3 is TGTGCCAGCAGAAGGGGCGCCTATGACGAGCAGTTCTTC.

A single count supports this clone. V and J are TRBV6-5 and TRBJ2-5; D possibly corresponds to TRBD2 (5 bases). This CDR3 has 13 amino acids. Germline assignment: CDR1 MNHEY and CDR2 SVGAGI. The V gene lost 5 bases and the J gene lost 7 bases, with 14 bases spanning the gap. CDR3 region: CASSPGFEGTQYF. The CDR3 DNA sequence: TGTGCCAGCAGTCCCGGGTTTGAGGGGACCCAGTACTTC.